This entry is about one T cell receptor beta chain. In the study's own analysis: Reference gene primer amplification gave nucleated cell count estimates. Repertoires were generated with immunoSEQ multiplex PCR, while TCRdb's copy carries only in-frame clones and drops some. V, J and clone size are taken as reported in that table, and D and trimming were inferred from the DNA itself. The sample has more than 250,000 clones, around nine tenths seen once; the top ten hold over 2.5%. Germline trimming cut 5 bases from V and 0 bases from J; bases unmatched to any gene: 7. The germline gives CDR1 SGHRS, CDR2 YFSETQ. There are 18 residues in the CDR3. The sample comes from a study of blood T cell repertoires in COVID-19. About the study: Samples representing acute and convalescent COVID-19 were sourced from the United States, Italy and Spain. Sources were T cells, B-cell-depleted T cells, or PBMCs; the material itself was cDNA or gDNA.

Sequenced sample: PBMCs or T cells enriched from blood (not recorded which). The source of this sequence is a woman aged 18-29 years who had recovered from COVID-19. The chain employs TRBV5-1 and TRBJ2-6; the match to TRBD2 covers 11 bases. CDR3 coding DNA: TGCGCCAGCAGACCCGCGGGACTAGCGGCCTCTGGGGCCAACGTCCTGACTTTC. This encodes CASRPAGLAASGANVLTF.